The 2 T cell receptor beta chains listed next were all sequenced from one sample in a study of blood T cell repertoires in COVID-19. The data were produced by immunoSEQ multiplex PCR, yet TCRdb's version contains in-frame clones alone and is incomplete. The sample gives about 370,000 clones, roughly nine tenths of which show up once; 1.7% is in the top ten. The material sequenced was PBMCs or T cells enriched from blood (not recorded which). The receptor source for this set is a woman younger than 45 who had recovered from COVID-19.

The chain couples TRBV15 to TRBJ1-6, with TRBD1 identical over 7 bases. This CDR3 has 15 amino acids. V shed 3 bases, J shed 4 bases, and the junction held 3 bases outside the gene matches. Per germline, CDR1 LNHNV and CDR2 YYDKDF (reference sequence). CDR3: CATSSGQAYNSPLHF. The CDR3 DNA follows: TGTGCCACCAGCAGTGGACAGGCATATAATTCACCCCTCCACTTT. The full variable domain, completed using reference TRBV15 and TRBJ1-6, is DAMVIQNPRYQVTQFGKPVTLSCSQTLNHNVMYWYQQKSSQAPKLLFHYYDKDFNNEADTPDNFQSRRPNTSFCFLDIRSPGLGDTAMYLCATSSGQAYNSPLHFGNGTRLTVT.

V gene TRBV5-1 combines with J gene TRBJ2-5, with 9 bases identical to TRBD1. Germline V lookup: CDR1 SGHRS, CDR2 YFSETQ. Trimming at V came to 0 bases and at J to 1 base, leaving 10 bases not matched to a gene. This CDR3 contains 18 residues. CDR3 sequence reads: CASSLGFGTGLGQETQYF. The CDR3 coding sequence is TGCGCCAGCAGCTTGGGTTTCGGGACAGGGTTGGGCCAAGAGACCCAGTACTTC. Looking up the rest from reference TRBV5-1 and TRBJ2-5 gives the full variable domain: KAGVTQTPRYLIKTRGQQVTLSCSPISGHRSVSWYQQTPGQGLQFLFEYFSETQRNKGNFPGRFSGRQFSNSRSEMNVSTLELGDSALYLCASSLGFGTGLGQETQYFGPGTRLLVL.